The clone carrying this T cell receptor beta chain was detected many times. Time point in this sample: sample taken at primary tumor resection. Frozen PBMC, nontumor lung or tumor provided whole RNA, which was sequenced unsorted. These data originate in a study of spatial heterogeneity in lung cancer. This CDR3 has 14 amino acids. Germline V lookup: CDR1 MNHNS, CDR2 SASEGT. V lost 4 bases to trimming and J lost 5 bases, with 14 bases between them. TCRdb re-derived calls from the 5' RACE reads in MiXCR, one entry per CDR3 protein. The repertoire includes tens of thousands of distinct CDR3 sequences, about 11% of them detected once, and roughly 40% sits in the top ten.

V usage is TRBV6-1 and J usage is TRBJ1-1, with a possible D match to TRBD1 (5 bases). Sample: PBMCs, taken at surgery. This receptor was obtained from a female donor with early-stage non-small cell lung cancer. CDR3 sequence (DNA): TGTGCCAGCAGTGTTGATTTCGACAGTACTGAAGCTTTCTTT. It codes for CASSVDFDSTEAFF.